Presented here are 24 T cell receptor beta chains from one specimen sequenced in a study of shared clonotypes between healthy human individuals. Assay used: immunoSEQ multiplex PCR; TCRdb lists only in-frame clones, some missing. The data show just under 350,000 clones, 70% to 75% seen once. The specimen was memory CD4+ T cells sorted from blood. Sample subset: CD45RA-negative fraction. These receptors originate from a man between 25 and 39 years old in good health.

The chain employs TRBV27 and TRBJ1-5; no definite D call. The CDR3 covers 13 residues. Between the trimmed V and J ends, which lost 0 bases and 7 bases, there was a span of 7 bases. Germline assignment: CDR1 MNHEY and CDR2 SMNVEV (reference sequence). The CDR3 loop is CASSLSSLQPQHF. DNA of the CDR3: TGTGCCAGCAGTTTATCTTCATTGCAGCCCCAGCATTTT.

This CDR3 reads CAWAPGQGMSGYTF. For the CDR3, the DNA is TGTGCCTGGGCCCCGGGACAGGGTATGAGTGGCTACACCTTC. This chain links TRBV30 with TRBJ1-2, with 9 bases lining up with TRBD1. V dropped 5 bases and J dropped 7; count of bases not matched to a gene: 11. The CDR3 spans 14 residues. The germline gives CDR1 GTSNPN, CDR2 SVGIG (reference sequence).

V and J are TRBV29-1 and TRBJ2-4; D gene ambiguous. The CDR3 sequence is 11 residues long. The V end lost 6 bases, the J end lost 1 base, and 4 bases lay between the germline ends. In germline, CDR1 is SQVTM, CDR2 ANQGSEA. In DNA form, the CDR3 reads TGCAGCGTAGGTGCCAAAAACATTCAGTACTTC. The encoded protein is CSVGAKNIQYF.

V is TRBV6-4 and J is TRBJ2-3; D ambiguous. Germline V CDR1 and CDR2: MRHNA, SNTAGT. V lost 3 bases, J lost 6 bases, and 13 bases lay in between. This CDR3 region has 14 residues. CDR3 amino acids: CASSEGLGSDTQYF. CDR3 sequence (DNA): TGTGCCAGCAGTGAAGGCCTAGGATCGGATACGCAGTATTTT.

In this sample, this clone turned up once. The V and J genes are TRBV19 and TRBJ2-7; 8 bases are a match to TRBD1. CDR3 length: 13 residues. Trimming cost V 5 bases and J 6 bases; bases outside gene matches: 6. Germline V lookup: CDR1 LNHDA, CDR2 SQIVND (reference sequence). CDR3 sequence reads: CASSWGTGREQYF. Here the CDR3 DNA reads TGTGCCAGTAGTTGGGGGACAGGCCGCGAGCAGTACTTC.

For the CDR3, the DNA is TGCGCCAGCAGCTCCAGGACTAGCGGGAGAACAACCGGGGAGCTGTTTTTT. Amino acid sequence: CASSSRTSGRTTGELFF. The gene calls are TRBV5-1 and TRBJ2-2, with 13 bases aligning to TRBD2. This CDR3 contains 17 residues. Germline V gene data show CDR1 as SGHRS and CDR2 as YFSETQ. With V trimmed by 3 bases and J by 5 bases, 7 bases remained unmatched.

The chain joins TRBV7-2 to TRBJ2-1; tentatively, D is TRBD1 or TRBD2 (5 bases each). V was pared by 3 bases and J by 8 bases, with 11 bases between. The CDR3 contains 13 residues. Germline lookup yields CDR1 SGHTA and CDR2 FQGNSA. CDR3 loop: CASSLRGVHEQFF. The CDR3 nucleotides read TGTGCCAGCAGCTTGAGGGGTGTCCATGAGCAGTTCTTC.

The chain links TRBV28 to TRBJ1-1; D may be TRBD1 (6 bases). Germline lookup yields CDR1 MDHEN and CDR2 SYDVKM. The CDR3 has 16 residues. The V and J ends lost 2 bases and 5 bases respectively, with 18 bases between them. The CDR3 DNA is TGTGCCAGCAGTTTACTGGGGGCGAAATTGGGTACTGAAGCTTTCTTT. Protein: CASSLLGAKLGTEAFF.

V gene TRBV11-3 combines with J gene TRBJ2-2, with a weak D call TRBD1 (6 bases). CDR1 SGHNT and CDR2 YENEEA come from the germline V gene. The CDR3 runs to 17 residues. Trimming stripped 1 base from V and 7 bases from J, with 19 bases between. The CDR3 sequence: CASSLGVLPGVFGELFF. In DNA, the CDR3 is TGTGCCAGCAGCTTAGGTGTGCTGCCAGGGGTCTTCGGGGAGCTGTTTTTT.

The gene calls are TRBV5-1 and TRBJ1-5; the D is unclear. Germline lookup yields CDR1 SGHRS and CDR2 YFSETQ. The CDR3 is 13 amino acids. V lost 0 bases and J 5 bases, leaving 6 bases between the germline ends. This CDR3 is CASSLEVDQPQHF. In nucleotides, the CDR3 is TGCGCCAGCAGCTTGGAAGTCGATCAGCCCCAGCATTTT.

This chain links TRBV7-3 with TRBJ2-2; maybe TRBD2 (6 bases). Germline V lookup: CDR1 SGHTA, CDR2 FQGTGA. CDR3 length equals 15 residues. V lost 5 bases and J lost 6, with 16 bases in between. CDR3 in DNA: TGTGCCAGCAGCGACATGGGGGGTTTAGCCGGGGAGCTGTTTTTT. It encodes CASSDMGGLAGELFF.

J is TRBJ1-1 and V is TRBV7-2, with no clear D. The V gene lost 6 bases and the J gene lost 0 bases, with 11 bases spanning the gap. The CDR3 runs 14 residues. Germline CDR1 is SGHTA and CDR2 is FQGNSA. CDR3 sequence reads: CASSTQRLNTEAFF. Written as DNA, the CDR3 is TGTGCCAGCAGTACACAGAGACTGAACACTGAAGCTTTCTTT. Looking up the rest from reference TRBV7-2 and TRBJ1-1 gives the full variable domain: GAGVSQSPSNKVTEKGKDVELRCDPISGHTALYWYRQSLGQGLEFLIYFQGNSAPDKSGLPSDRFSAERTGGSVSTLTIQRTQQEDSAVYLCASSTQRLNTEAFFGQGTRLTVV.

V is TRBV28 and J is TRBJ2-1; D gene unclear. This CDR3 contains 17 residues. The V gene lost 3 bases and the J gene lost 0 bases, with 15 bases spanning the gap. Germline V gives CDR1 MDHEN, CDR2 SYDVKM. As DNA, the CDR3 is TGTGCCAGCAGTTTTTTGTCTGGGCCAGGCTCCTACAATGAGCAGTTCTTC. Translated, it gives CASSFLSGPGSYNEQFF.

The gene calls are TRBV5-4 and TRBJ2-7; a weak D match, TRBD1 (6 bases). Per the germline V gene, CDR1 is SGHNT and CDR2 is YYREEE (reference sequence). The CDR3 is 15 amino acids. The V end was cut by 0 bases, the J end by 7 bases, with 17 bases between. CDR3 in DNA: TGTGCCAGCAGCTTGGCCCCCGGGACACCTGGGGAGCAGTACTTC. Translated, it gives CASSLAPGTPGEQYF.

The V and J genes are TRBV5-4 and TRBJ2-7, with 11 bases matching TRBD2. With V trimmed by 7 bases and J by 3 bases, 6 bases remained unmatched. There are 14 residues in the CDR3. Germline values: CDR1 SGHNT, CDR2 YYREEE (reference sequence). The CDR3 here is CASALAGGRYEQYF. The CDR3 DNA is TGTGCCAGCGCTTTAGCGGGAGGGCGCTACGAGCAGTACTTC.

This clone has ten or more counts. This CDR3 is also generated by other DNA sequences in the sample. The rearrangement joins TRBV29-1 to TRBJ2-5; D perhaps matches TRBD1 (6 bases). Germline V CDR1 and CDR2: SQVTM, ANQGSEA. CDR3 length equals 13 residues. Trimming left V 2 bases short and J 5 bases short, with 12 bases between. CDR3 coding DNA: TGCAGCGTTGAAAGGCAGGGGCGGGAGACCCAGTACTTC. The encoded protein is CSVERQGRETQYF.

The chain has TRBV28 and TRBJ2-5; 11 nucleotides agree with TRBD2. Unmatched junction bases numbered 10, after V lost 6 bases and J lost 4 bases. This CDR3 spans 16 amino acids. Germline assignment: CDR1 MDHEN and CDR2 SYDVKM. This CDR3 reads CASSLDLAGGAETQYF. For the CDR3, the DNA is TGTGCCAGCAGCCTAGATTTAGCGGGAGGGGCAGAGACCCAGTACTTC.

A single count supports this clone. The chain is built from TRBV10-2 and TRBJ1-5; 7 bases are a match to TRBD1. J was trimmed by 3 bases and V by 2 bases; bases with no gene match: 13. Germline V gene sequence: CDR1 WSHSY, CDR2 SAAADI. The CDR3 totals 18 residues. The CDR3 DNA is TGCGCCAGCAGTGAGCCCAGGGGGGAGATTTATCTCAATCAGCCCCAGCATTTT. Its translation is CASSEPRGEIYLNQPQHF.

The chain recombines TRBV19 with TRBJ1-1, with 7 bases aligning to TRBD1. Germline V lookup: CDR1 LNHDA, CDR2 SQIVND (reference sequence). This CDR3 contains 15 residues. The V gene end was trimmed by 6 bases and the J gene end by 2 bases; junction bases not matched to a gene: 9. CDR3 sequence: CASSNSGGGNTEAFF. The DNA for the CDR3 is TGTGCCAGTAGCAACTCAGGGGGGGGTAACACTGAAGCTTTCTTT.

The V gene is TRBV2, the J gene TRBJ2-1, with 13 bases matching TRBD2. This CDR3 has 15 amino acids. J gave up 6 bases and V 5 bases, and 4 bases lay outside the gene matches. The germline V gene encodes CDR1 SNHLY and CDR2 FYNNEI. The CDR3 region is CASSRTSGRANEQFF. The CDR3 coding sequence is TGTGCCAGCAGTCGCACTAGCGGGAGGGCCAATGAGCAGTTCTTC.

The gene calls are TRBV9 and TRBJ2-7, with TRBD2 identical over 7 bases. Germline V lookup: CDR1 SGDLS, CDR2 YYNGEE. The CDR3 extends over 15 amino acids. Trimming at V came to 4 bases and at J to 4 bases, leaving 11 bases not matched to a gene. CDR3 DNA: TGTGCCAGCAGCCCCGGGGTGCAGGGAGGGTACGAGCAGTACTTC. It translates to CASSPGVQGGYEQYF.

The CDR3 here is CASSSGGATILSEKLFF. CDR3 nucleotide sequence: TGTGCCAGCAGCTCCGGAGGGGCGACAATACTTTCGGAAAAACTGTTTTTT. The chain joins TRBV5-4 to TRBJ1-4; tentatively, D is TRBD1 (5 bases). V lost 3 bases to trimming and J lost 8 bases, with 23 bases between them. The CDR3 length is 17 residues. The V gene's germline CDR1 is SGHNT and CDR2 YYREEE (reference sequence).

The J gene is TRBJ2-5, the V gene TRBV7-3, with D uncertain. CDR1 and CDR2 from the germline V gene are SGHTA and FQGTGA. The CDR3 spans 13 residues. V lost 5 bases to trimming and J lost 2 bases, with 9 bases between them. CDR3 in DNA: TGTGCCAGCAGCAGAAGCATTCAAGAGACCCAGTACTTC. Amino acids: CASSRSIQETQYF.

This clone was detected a few times. The chain combines TRBV2 with TRBJ1-2; D gene unclear. The CDR3 sequence is 12 residues long. CDR1 and CDR2 from the germline V gene are SNHLY and FYNNEI. V was shortened by 4 bases and J by 5 bases, with 8 bases between the two germline ends. The CDR3 sequence: CASSGMGYGYTF. The CDR3 coding sequence is TGTGCCAGCAGTGGAATGGGTTATGGCTACACCTTC.